What follows are 9 T cell receptor beta chains derived from one specimen sequenced in a study of siplizumab effects on memory and regulatory T cells. Here immunoSEQ multiplex PCR was the method, and the copy in TCRdb shows in-frame clones only, minus some. In the table there are 40,000 to 45,000 clones, 89% of which are singletons. Sequenced input: naive CD4+ T cells sorted from blood. Receptors originate from a human donor in good health.

J is TRBJ1-1 and V is TRBV27; a weak D match, TRBD1 (5 bases). Germline CDR1 reads MNHEY; CDR2 reads SMNVEV (reference sequence). The CDR3 is made up of 15 amino acids. The V gene lost 6 bases and the J gene lost 0 bases, with 14 bases spanning the gap. The CDR3 DNA sequence: TGTGCCAGCAGGCGAAATGCAGGGTTGAACACTGAAGCTTTCTTT. Its translation: CASRRNAGLNTEAFF.

This clone came up once. The chain is built from TRBV30 and TRBJ1-4, with D possibly matching TRBD1 (6 bases). V lost 0 bases to trimming and J lost 5 bases, with 10 bases between them. In germline, CDR1 is GTSNPN, CDR2 SVGIG (reference sequence). The CDR3 extends over 14 amino acids. CDR3 region: CAWSVKGQNEKLFF. CDR3 DNA sequence: TGTGCCTGGAGTGTGAAGGGACAAAATGAAAAACTGTTTTTT.

J is TRBJ1-2 and V is TRBV29-1; D is ambiguous. The CDR3 is 14 amino acids. Per germline, CDR1 SQVTM and CDR2 ANQGSEA. Trimming removed 7 bases at V and 0 bases at J, with 15 bases between. The CDR3 region has the DNA TGCAGCGCCCCCCTGGGGAGCACTAACTATGGCTACACCTTC. This encodes CSAPLGSTNYGYTF.

The CDR3 DNA reads TGTGCCAGTAGTGACAGCAAATGGGGAGATACGCAGTATTTT. Translation gives CASSDSKWGDTQYF. The chain carries TRBV19 and TRBJ2-3, with a weak D call TRBD1 (5 bases). Germline CDR1 and CDR2: LNHDA and SQIVND (reference sequence). The CDR3 sequence is 14 residues long. Between the trimmed V and J ends, which lost 5 bases and 5 bases, there was a span of 14 bases.

The chain couples TRBV2 to TRBJ2-3, with 7 bases matching TRBD2. The CDR3 runs 16 residues. V lost 3 bases and J lost 4; bases outside the gene matches: 10. Germline CDR1 is SNHLY and CDR2 is FYNNEI. This chain's CDR3 is CASSEGGSGWADTQYF. CDR3 coding DNA: TGTGCCAGCAGTGAGGGTGGTAGCGGGTGGGCAGATACGCAGTATTTT.

The chain employs TRBV19 and TRBJ1-2; no firm D call. Germline V gene lookup returns CDR1 LNHDA and CDR2 SQIVND (reference sequence). V gave up 3 bases and J gave up 0 bases, with 14 bases separating them. This CDR3 comprises 16 residues. The CDR3 reads CASSIGAAPTNYGYTF. As DNA, the CDR3 is TGTGCCAGTAGTATTGGAGCGGCGCCAACTAACTATGGCTACACCTTC.

The chain employs TRBV7-9 and TRBJ2-2, with a tentative D call TRBD1 (7 bases). CDR3 length: 15 residues. Trimming pared 7 bases from V and 5 bases from J, leaving 17 bases between. Germline V CDR1 and CDR2: SEHNR, FQNEAQ (reference sequence). CDR3 bases: TGTGCCAGCAAGGGAGCGGCAGGGGGGACCGGGGAGCTGTTTTTT. Its protein is CASKGAAGGTGELFF. Together with reference TRBV7-9 and TRBJ2-2, the CDR3 gives the full variable domain: DTGVSQNPRHKITKRGQNVTFRCDPISEHNRLYWYRQTLGQGPEFLTYFQNEAQLEKSRLLSDRFSAERPKGSFSTLEIQRTEQGDSAMYLCASKGAAGGTGELFFGEGSRLTVL.

V is TRBV10-2 and J is TRBJ1-4; possible D gene TRBD1, 5 bases. Germline lookup yields CDR1 WSHSY and CDR2 SAAADI. V was cut by 2 bases and J by 9 bases, with 13 bases left in between. The CDR3 extends over 14 amino acids. CDR3 loop: CASSEGAVGQKLFF. Here the CDR3 DNA reads TGCGCCAGCAGTGAGGGAGCTGTGGGGCAAAAACTGTTTTTT.

The J gene is TRBJ2-2, the V gene TRBV7-2; D ambiguous. Germline assignment: CDR1 SGHTA and CDR2 FQGNSA. CDR3 length equals 15 residues. The V end was cut by 1 base, the J end by 0 bases, with 6 bases between. In nucleotides, the CDR3 is TGTGCCAGCAGCTTAGGCTCAACGAACACCGGGGAGCTGTTTTTT. Translated: CASSLGSTNTGELFF.